This T cell receptor beta chain was identified during a study of blood T cells in healthy people across ages. Using a J-beta primer mix together with a sample-barcoded 5' primer, a second PCR was run for roughly 6 to 12 cycles. TCRdb itself ran the 5' RACE reads through MiXCR, one entry per CDR3 protein. Of around 1,500,000 distinct CDR3 sequences detected, 42% appear once; the ten largest clones hold 6.5% to 10%. This CDR3 spans 11 amino acids. V lost 6 bases and J lost 9, with 9 bases in between. CDR1 SNHLY and CDR2 FYNNEI come from the germline V gene. This clonotype came up a few times. The receptor was isolated from a woman younger than 30 in good health. The rearrangement uses TRBV2 and TRBJ1-5; D is possibly TRBD1 (5 bases). The material sequenced was blood. Here the CDR3 DNA reads TGTGCCAGCAGCTTGGGGCCGCCCCAGCATTTT. It is translated as CASSLGPPQHF.